This T cell receptor beta chain was retrieved from a study of blood T cells in healthy people across ages (dated by TCRdb to between 2015 and 2016). At the level of the whole study: In model experiments, roughly one uniquely barcoded TCR beta cDNA molecule per two T cells was captured by template switching. Age-related changes in TCR beta repertoire diversity were measured in the study by deep sequencing normalized with unique cDNA molecular identifiers. Donors were grouped into four age groups: young (average about 15 years), middle-aged (roughly 38), aged (62) and long-lived (just over 80). To avoid experimental bias, donors of different ages were spread randomly across the sequencing lanes. For two donors (one aged 18 to 30 and one aged 80 or older), the study analyzed two additional independent replicas of 1 million unique cDNA reads from the same blood draw.

The CDR3, from cysteine to phenylalanine, totals 17 residues. Of all the DNA, just the CDR3 is kept, 51 bases in frame from base 1. V trim: 5 bases; J trim: 8 bases; unmatched bases: 13. Per the germline V gene, SGHVS is the CDR1 and FNYEAQ is the CDR2. Broader findings and caveats from the paper: Because donor CMV infection status was unknown, age-related changes in expanded clonotypes were potentially confounded. Total diversity estimates from one million sequenced T cells were considered lower bounds and underestimates. The percentage of naive T cells measured by flow cytometry correlated strongly with observed TCR beta diversity. Observed TCR beta diversity per million T cells fell roughly linearly with age, and a significant reduction was already apparent by age roughly 41. Since profiling was done on bulk unsorted PBMCs, naive and antigen-experienced compartments could not be conclusively compared. Compared with the aged group, the long-lived group had more naive CD4+ T cells, fewer expanded clones and increased TCR diversity, suggesting age selection.

This clonotype was detected ten times or more. No cognate antigen has been identified for it. No much larger clone exists at a distance of one base, and base qualities are not known. Library preparation employed 5' RACE. The instrument given in TCRdb is Illumina HiSeq 2500. The second PCR ran for about 7 to 11 cycles and used a J-beta primer mix along with a sample-barcoded 5' primer. Each TCR beta cDNA molecule received a unique molecular identifier from a template-switch 5' adaptor carrying 12 random nucleotides. Each sample yielded at least 3 million CDR3-containing paired-end reads. All of the RNA was converted into first-strand cDNA using the Mint cDNA synthesis kit, with a TRBC-specific oligonucleotide serving as the primer. Following uracil-DNA glycosylase treatment, a first 18-cycle PCR with universal primers M1SS and BC2_uni_R was performed on all cDNA. The source study handled its data this way. For normalization, 1 million high-quality reads, each with a distinct molecular identifier, were randomly selected from each sample. Instead of being binned into consensus sequences, reads with shared molecular identifiers were discarded. MiTCR, run with a Q25 quality threshold and the strictest error-elimination algorithm, handled CDR3 identification, clonotype clustering and error correction. A nonparametric unseen species model with Euler transformation was used to estimate lower-bound total TCR beta diversity. Clones were called with MiXCR by TCRdb after fastp trimmed the public reads at Q25, and only in-frame beta chains were retained. Here each entry gathers all rows of one CDR3 protein and keeps the most common genes and DNA. TCRdb assigned the V and J calls; the authors' analysis was not used. The sample yields hundreds of thousands of distinct CDR3 sequences; around 26% were counted once. 15% to 20% of the sample is in the top ten clones.

The donors were 40 or so Caucasian individuals from Russia, aged roughly 6 to 90 years, who were systemically healthy. Each donor gave 9.5 to 10 milliliters of peripheral blood, drawn into EDTA-treated Vacutainer tubes. Ficoll-Paque density-gradient centrifugation was used to isolate PBMCs, with at least 6.5 million obtained per sample. Total RNA, at least 6 micrograms per sample, was extracted from PBMCs with Trizol reagent. The percentages of naive CD45RAhigh/CD27high T cells were determined by flow cytometry on a PBMC aliquot from every donor. Sequenced input: blood. This clonotype originated in an elderly woman in good health. The chain uses TRBV7-6 and TRBJ2-1, and 12 bases in between align with TRBD1. CDR3 sequence: CASSRSPAGTGGHEQFF. The nucleotides read TGTGCCAGCAGCCGTTCCCCCGCCGGGACAGGGGGCCATGAGCAGTTCTTC.